This TCR beta chain was captured by sequencing in a study of blood T cell repertoires in COVID-19. Across the study: Samples representing acute and convalescent COVID-19 were sourced from the United States, Italy and Spain. The analysed material was cDNA or gDNA that came from T cells, B-cell-depleted T cells, or PBMCs.

V trimming: 0 bases; J trimming: 3 bases; junction bases outside the gene matches: 6. The CDR3 consists of 15 residues. Germline V lookup: CDR1 SGHKS, CDR2 YYEKEE (reference sequence). Some clones are missing from TCRdb's copy, which holds only in-frame ones; the method was immunoSEQ multiplex PCR. The top ten clones hold 9.5% of a sample with hundreds of thousands of clones, over 75% of them seen once. This clonotype originated in a woman in her forties who had recovered from COVID-19. The sequenced material came from PBMCs or T cells enriched from blood (not recorded which). The chain employs TRBV5-5 and TRBJ2-7, with TRBD1 matching 7 bases. CDR3 loop: CASSLARDSYYEQYF. CDR3 bases: TGTGCCAGCAGCTTGGCCAGGGACAGTTACTACGAGCAGTACTTC.